A single sample is the source of the 3 T cell receptor beta chains below, sequenced in a study. The TRBV12-4/TRBJ1-2 clonotypes were amplified using barcode primers with ligated adaptors. MiXCR, run by TCRdb on the multiplex PCR reads, gives a single entry per CDR3 protein. The sample yields several hundred distinct CDR3 sequences, around 3.4% seen once. The specimen was naive CD4+ T cells sorted from blood. Stated subset: naive CD4+ T cells, CD4+CD45RA+CD25-. These TCRs come from a female donor with breast cancer.

This clonotype occurred many times. The chain employs TRBV12-3 or TRBV12-4 and TRBJ1-2; D is unclear. Trimming took off 4 bases at V and 0 bases at J, with 12 bases between the two ends. CDR3 size: 15 residues. CDR3 amino acids: CASSSFGSSNYGYTF. CDR3 sequence (DNA): TGTGCCAGCAGTTCGTTTGGGAGTTCTAACTATGGCTACACCTTC.

This clonotype qualifies as medium-sized. This sequence joins TRBV12-3 or TRBV12-4 and TRBJ1-2; no definite D call. V lost 3 bases to trimming and J lost 4 bases, with 9 bases between them. The length of the CDR3 is 13 residues. The CDR3 sequence is CASSLQDSYGYTF. CDR3 DNA sequence: TGTGCCAGCAGTTTGCAGGACTCCTATGGCTACACCTTC.

This clonotype is medium-sized by share. The rearrangement uses TRBV12-3 or TRBV12-4 and TRBJ1-2; D is unclear. V was shortened by 5 bases and J by 5 bases, with 15 bases between the two germline ends. This CDR3 contains 14 residues. For the CDR3, the DNA is TGTGCCAGCAGTCGGACGAGCCCGGGATATGGCTACACCTTC. The encoded protein is CASSRTSPGYGYTF.